This TCR beta chain comes out of a study of T-cell reconstitution after alpha-beta-depleted transplantation in children. The V segment lost 3 bases and the J segment 4 bases; nucleotides outside the gene matches: 4. The V gene's germline CDR1 is DFQATT and CDR2 SNEGSKA (reference sequence). The CDR3 is 13 residues long. Preparation of the TCRbeta library involved a method that used unique molecular identifiers. TCRdb recomputed calls from the PCR reads with MiXCR, one row per CDR3 protein. The sample shows 450,000 to 700,000 distinct CDR3 sequences, 25% to 30% of them seen only once. This rearrangement joins TRBV20-1 to TRBJ2-3, with 7 bases fitting TRBD2. The source was PBMCs, collected before TCRalphabeta/CD19-depleted stem cell transplant. This clonotype was sampled from a boy younger than two with Wiskott-Aldrich syndrome, due to receive a stem cell transplant. The CDR3 reads CSARMLAADTQYF. DNA for the CDR3: TGCAGTGCTAGGATGCTAGCGGCAGATACGCAGTATTTT.